These 3 T cell receptor beta chains were sequenced from one sample in a study of T cell responses to AZD1222 COVID-19 vaccine. This table comes from immunoSEQ multiplex PCR, and its TCRdb copy is limited to in-frame clones, with some not included. Among some 120,000 clones listed, roughly nine tenths were seen once. The sequencing here drew on peripheral blood, taken 28 days after the second AZD1222 dose. The receptor set was obtained from an adult who received the AZD1222 COVID-19 vaccine.

The chain is built from TRBV28 and TRBJ2-7, with 7 positions matching TRBD2. Germline values: CDR1 MDHEN, CDR2 SYDVKM. The CDR3 runs 15 residues. The J segment lost 4 bases and the V segment lost 6 bases, leaving 12 bases of the junction unmatched. The DNA for the CDR3 is TGTGCCAGCAGCCCTTCCAGGATTAGCGGGTACGAGCAGTACTTC. Translation: CASSPSRISGYEQYF.

The V call is TRBV27, the J call TRBJ1-4; possible D gene TRBD1, 5 bases. CDR1 and CDR2 from the germline V gene are MNHEY and SMNVEV (reference sequence). The CDR3 runs to 15 residues. V lost 3 bases, J lost 8 bases, and 16 bases lay in between. The CDR3 DNA follows: TGTGCCAGCAGTTTTGCGGGGGAGGAGAGGGAAAAACTGTTTTTT. Translation gives CASSFAGEEREKLFF.

The gene calls are TRBV25-1 and TRBJ1-4; D may be TRBD1 (5 bases). There are 17 residues in the CDR3. Germline V gene sequence: CDR1 MGHDK, CDR2 SYGVNS. Deletions cut 4 bases from V and 2 bases from J, with 17 bases between. This chain's CDR3 is CASSGDQGGFTNEKLFF. The CDR3 coding sequence is TGTGCCAGCAGTGGTGATCAGGGAGGATTCACTAATGAAAAACTGTTTTTT.